This is a list of T cell receptor beta chains from one sample in a study of CD8+ T cells in alopecia areata. Profiled with immunoSEQ multiplex PCR; TCRdb holds only in-frame clones, not every one. The table has hundreds of thousands of clones, roughly two thirds seen once. This specimen consisted of CD4+ T cells sorted from blood, obtained at week 0. The receptors originated from a human donor with alopecia areata. Both conserved end residues are part of each CDR3. D genes are given only for firm matches. Expanded clones get a size class; other rows say once, few or many, or leave the size out.

>TRBV2|TRBD1|.|TRBJ2-4
TGTGCCAGCCAGGACAGGGGGAACATTCAGTACTTC
CASQDRGNIQYF
>TRBV4-1|TRBD2|.|TRBJ2-7
TGCGCCAGCAGCCAAGGCTCGGGGGGGGCGCAGTACTTC
CASSQGSGGAQYF
>TRBV15|.|.|TRBJ1-6
TGTGCCACCACCCTGAGCTCCTATAATTCACCCCTCCACTTT
CATTLSSYNSPLHF
>TRBV2|TRBD1|.|TRBJ1-2
TGTGCCAGCGGGCGGGACAGAGACCCTAACTATGGCTACACCTTC
CASGRDRDPNYGYTF
>TRBV5-4|.|.|TRBJ1-2
TGTGCCAGCAGCCCCTACCGACAAAACTATGGCTACACCTTC
CASSPYRQNYGYTF
>TRBV7-2|TRBD1|.|TRBJ2-5
TGTGCCAGCAGCCCTGCCCCACAGGGGGGAGAGACCCAGTACTTC
CASSPAPQGGETQYF
>TRBV6-6|.|.|TRBJ1-3
TGTGCCAGCAGTCCCTTTATGGGGTTCGGAAACACCATATATTTT
CASSPFMGFGNTIYF
>TRBV7-2|.|.|TRBJ1-1
TGTGCCAGCAGCCCTCCAGGGCCGCCCGAAGCTTTCTTT
CASSPPGPPEAFF
>TRBV5-1|TRBD1|.|TRBJ2-1
TGCGCCAGCAGCCAAGACAGGGGTGACAATGAGCAGTTCTTC
CASSQDRGDNEQFF
>TRBV6-1|.|few|TRBJ2-2
TGTGCCAGCAGGGAAACAGGGATCGACACCGGGGAGCTGTTTTTT
CASRETGIDTGELFF
>TRBV7-9|.|few|TRBJ2-5
TGTGCCAGCAGCTCCGGGGAGACCCAGTACTTC
CASSSGETQYF
>TRBV6-5|.|.|TRBJ1-2
TGTGCCAGCAGTTACCCGGGTGGCTACACCTTC
CASSYPGGYTF
>TRBV28|TRBD1|.|TRBJ2-7
TGTGCCAGTACCCGGACAGGGGTAGCCGAGCAGTACTTC
CASTRTGVAEQYF
>TRBV29-1|.|.|TRBJ2-1
TGCAGCGTTGGGCGGCAGGGTAATGAGCAGTTCTTC
CSVGRQGNEQFF
>TRBV7-2|TRBD1|.|TRBJ1-2
TGTGCCAGCAGACTACAGGGGGAACTGTTTGGCTACACCTTC
CASRLQGELFGYTF
>TRBV27|TRBD2|.|TRBJ2-3
TGTGCCAGCAGTTTACGCGGGGGGAACCCCACAGATACGCAGTATTTT
CASSLRGGNPTDTQYF
>TRBV7-3|.|few|TRBJ2-2
TGTGCCAGCAGCTTAGACACCGGGGAGCTGTTTTTT
CASSLDTGELFF
>TRBV14|TRBD1|.|TRBJ1-2
TGTGCCAGCAGCCAAGGACAGGGGCGCGACTATGGCTACACCTTC
CASSQGQGRDYGYTF
>TRBV11-2|TRBD1|.|TRBJ2-7
TGTGCCAGCAGCTTAGAGTGGGCGGCAGGGGACAGGGCCTACGAGCAGTACTTC
CASSLEWAAGDRAYEQYF